The rows below give T cell receptor beta chains drawn from one sample of a study of T-cell reconstitution after alpha-beta-depleted transplantation in children. TCRdb processed the PCR reads anew with MiXCR; each CDR3 protein has one entry. The table lists around 370,000 distinct CDR3 sequences, under 20% of them singletons. The input for sequencing was PBMCs, mostly from graft donor cells, taken 360 days after TCRalphabeta/CD19-depleted stem cell transplant. These receptors were taken from a male patient between 2 and 9 years old who had a stem cell transplant for acute lymphoblastic leukemia, so the T cells may come from the graft donor. The conserved cysteine and the conserved F or W are not part of the CDR3 here.

v_gene	j_gene	CDR3aa
TRBV9	TRBJ2-7	ASSPLQREGPEQY
TRBV12-3/TRBV12-4	TRBJ2-7	ASSPSGTGSYEQY
TRBV20-1	TRBJ2-5	SARVFGLAGVETQY
TRBV20-1	TRBJ1-5	SARADSNQPQH
TRBV28	TRBJ2-7	ASRTGRPLYEQY
TRBV9	TRBJ2-7	ASSVDEGPSGEQY
TRBV7-2	TRBJ1-1	ASSLFGTMNTEAF
TRBV10-3	TRBJ1-5	AISDSGTGLSRAQH
TRBV20-1	TRBJ2-1	SAMTVGYSYNEQF
TRBV27	TRBJ2-1	ASSLFSVGQGGSVVVNEQF